This T cell receptor beta chain was found in a study of cytomegalovirus exposure and HLA in healthy donors. Some clones are missing from TCRdb's copy, which holds only in-frame ones; the method was immunoSEQ multiplex PCR. The table shows 120,000 or so clones, with about 96% occurring only once. This clone was counted once. Germline V gives CDR1 MGHRA, CDR2 YSYEKL. The V segment lost 4 bases and the J segment 2 bases; nucleotides outside the gene matches: 16. The CDR3 runs to 20 residues. Sequenced: PBMCs. The sequence was obtained from a young man in good health and CMV-seronegative. The chain recombines TRBV4-1 with TRBJ2-7; 14 bases match TRBD2. The CDR3 protein is CASSRDRDPGTSGSTYEQYF. The DNA of the CDR3 is TGCGCCAGCAGCCGGGACCGGGACCCGGGGACTAGCGGGAGTACCTACGAGCAGTACTTC.